This T cell receptor beta chain was observed in a study of blood T cells in healthy people across ages. A few counts support this clonotype. What it binds is not known. The germline V gene encodes CDR1 KGHSH and CDR2 LQKENI. The V and J ends lost 1 base and 3 bases respectively, with 6 bases between them. The CDR3 is 13 amino acids. The authors ran a second PCR of about 6 to 11 cycles using a sample-barcoded 5' primer and a J-beta primer mix. One entry per CDR3 protein, called by TCRdb with MiXCR from the 5' RACE reads. The sample has nearly 1 million distinct CDR3 sequences, just over 50% seen once. Whole-study results and caveats: Estimates of total diversity, which came from one million sequenced T cells, were considered to be underestimates. Comparison with aged donors showed that long-lived donors had more naive CD4+ cells and higher diversity.

Input material: blood. The chain is built from TRBV18 and TRBJ1-1; D is ambiguous. The TCR was taken from a woman aged 60-75 years in good health. The CDR3 here is CASSPQVDTEAFF. In nucleotides, the CDR3 is TGTGCCAGCTCACCACAGGTCGACACTGAAGCTTTCTTT.